Below, 11 T cell receptor beta chains from the same sample are listed, as sequenced in a study of blood T cell repertoires in COVID-19. The method was immunoSEQ multiplex PCR; TCRdb's version includes in-frame clones alone and lacks a portion of them. The sample lists about 89,000 clones, about 95% occurring once. The sample was peripheral blood. These TCRs come from a human donor with active COVID-19. The donor label of this sample is uncertain.

The CDR3 bases are TGTGCCAGCACGGAGGATAACTATGGCTACACCTTC. It translates to CASTEDNYGYTF. The chain uses TRBV2 and TRBJ1-2; D is ambiguous. V was shortened by 7 bases and J by 1 base, with 7 bases between the two germline ends. The CDR3 is made up of 12 amino acids. CDR1 is SNHLY, CDR2 FYNNEI, per germline. The whole variable domain, remainder taken from reference TRBV2 and TRBJ1-2, is EPEVTQTPSHQVTQMGQEVILRCVPISNHLYFYWYRQILGQKVEFLVSFYNNEISEKSEIFDDQFSVERPDGSNFTLKIRSTKLEDSAMYFCASTEDNYGYTFGSGTRLTVV.

The chain joins TRBV4-1 to TRBJ1-5, with D uncertain. V shed 2 bases and J shed 3 bases, with 5 bases lying between them. The CDR3 runs to 13 residues. Germline loops: CDR1 MGHRA, CDR2 YSYEKL. CDR3 sequence: CASSQRDNQPQHF. The CDR3 DNA reads TGCGCCAGCAGCCAACGAGACAATCAGCCCCAGCATTTT.

The V call is TRBV7-9, the J call TRBJ2-2, with D tentatively TRBD2 (6 bases). The CDR3 runs 16 residues. Germline CDR1 SEHNR, CDR2 FQNEAQ (reference sequence). V was cut by 3 bases and J by 0 bases, with 11 bases left in between. CDR3 in DNA: TGTGCCAGCAGCTTGGAGGCGGGAACGAACACCGGGGAGCTGTTTTTT. This translates into CASSLEAGTNTGELFF.

The V and J genes are TRBV4-3 and TRBJ2-2; 9 bases align to TRBD1. Germline trimming cut 1 base from V and 4 bases from J; bases unmatched to any gene: 1. The CDR3 totals 15 residues. CDR1 and CDR2 (germline): LGHNA, YSLEER. The chain's CDR3 is CASSQGDRATGELFF. The CDR3 DNA is TGCGCCAGCAGCCAAGGGGACAGGGCCACCGGGGAGCTGTTTTTT.

This clone was seen a single time. The CDR3 sequence is CASSLTGDSNSPLHF. The DNA for the CDR3 is TGCGCCAGCAGCCTTACCGGGGACAGCAATTCACCCCTCCACTTT. This chain joins TRBV4-1 and TRBJ1-6; 7 bases map to TRBD1. The V gene's germline CDR1 is MGHRA and CDR2 YSYEKL. The CDR3 is made up of 15 amino acids. The trim removed 4 bases at V and 7 bases at J, leaving 7 bases unmatched.

This chain links TRBV27 with TRBJ2-3; the D is unclear. The CDR3 runs to 17 residues. The germline gives CDR1 MNHEY, CDR2 SMNVEV (reference sequence). The V end was cut by 3 bases, the J end by 1 base, with 17 bases between. CDR3 in amino acids: CASSLLPTVRGTDTQYF. The DNA for the CDR3 is TGTGCCAGCAGTTTGCTGCCAACTGTTCGGGGCACAGATACGCAGTATTTT.

V usage is TRBV28 and J usage is TRBJ1-1, with D hard to call. The CDR3 loop spans 15 amino acids. Trimming left V 7 bases short and J 2 bases short, with 17 bases between. Germline V CDR1 and CDR2: MDHEN, SYDVKM. The CDR3 DNA is TGTGCCAGCAACCCCCGCAGACACATTAACACTGAAGCTTTCTTT. This encodes CASNPRRHINTEAFF.

The J gene is TRBJ1-5, the V gene TRBV7-2, with 8 positions matching TRBD1. Trimming cost V 6 bases and J 4 bases; bases outside gene matches: 8. This CDR3 region has 15 residues. Germline V gene data show CDR1 as SGHTA and CDR2 as FQGNSA. In DNA form, the CDR3 reads TGTGCCAGCAGGAGCGGGACAGGTCGAAATCAGCCCCAGCATTTT. Translated: CASRSGTGRNQPQHF.

The chain joins TRBV12-3 or TRBV12-4 to TRBJ2-7; a weak D match, TRBD2 (6 bases). There are 13 residues in the CDR3. The V end lost 3 bases, the J end lost 7 bases, and 13 bases lay between the germline ends. The CDR3 loop reads CASSFTGSREQYF. The CDR3 DNA reads TGTGCCAGCAGTTTCACCGGGAGTCGAGAGCAGTACTTC.

The rearrangement uses TRBV21-1 and TRBJ1-4. TRBV21-1 is a known pseudogene. The CDR3 consists of 15 residues. This chain's CDR3 is CASSAWGVGFGKLFF. The DNA for the CDR3 is TGTGCCAGCAGCGCCTGGGGGGTGGGCTTTGGAAAACTGTTTTTT.

This chain connects TRBV6-5 to TRBJ2-5; no firm D call. The CDR3 runs to 13 residues. Trimming cost V 8 bases and J 3 bases, with 13 bases left between them. Germline V CDR1 and CDR2: MNHEY, SVGAGI. The CDR3 DNA reads as TGTGCCAGCGGCCTAGGTCGAGAAGAGACCCAGTACTTC. It specifies CASGLGREETQYF.